This is a list of T cell receptor beta chains from one sample in a study of T cell responses to AZD1222 COVID-19 vaccine. Profiling relied on immunoSEQ multiplex PCR, and the TCRdb table lists in-frame clones only, not all of them. The top ten clones hold around 25% of a sample with fewer than 80,000 clones, around 74% of them seen once. The material was peripheral blood, obtained on day 0 of MenACWY control vaccination. Source of these receptors: an adult in good health. The conserved cysteine and the conserved F or W are not part of the CDR3 here. Not all rows give a size; the values are once, few, many and, for expanded clones, a class.

clone_size,j_call,v_call,cdr3_aa
-,TRBJ2-2,TRBV18,ASSLSEGGELF
-,TRBJ1-2,TRBV11-2,ASSVLTGVEGGYT
once,TRBJ1-3,TRBV7-3,ASSLNRDRVKLTNSGNTIY
-,TRBJ1-2,TRBV5-6,ASSLTPRGADYGYT
-,TRBJ1-5,TRBV19,ASSRPSAFTAGPQH
-,TRBJ2-2,TRBV6-2/TRBV6-3,ASSYSTGGFGELF
-,TRBJ1-1,TRBV11-2,ASSLDIREAF
-,TRBJ2-1,TRBV18,ASSPSAPGLAINNEQF
-,TRBJ1-1,TRBV7-3,ASSLNGGNTEAF
-,TRBJ2-2,TRBV5-1,ASETDSLTGELF
-,TRBJ1-2,TRBV12-3/TRBV12-4,ASSRNLNYGYT
-,TRBJ1-1,TRBV5-1,ASNRDGNTEAF
-,TRBJ2-5,TRBV7-9,ASSFDGETQY
-,TRBJ2-7,TRBV11-1,ASSLDRSVQQQY
-,TRBJ2-3,TRBV2,ASSERGAGDTQY
-,TRBJ1-6,TRBV28,ASSSAGTGDNSPLH
-,TRBJ1-6,TRBV28,ASSSIQGLGGYSPLH